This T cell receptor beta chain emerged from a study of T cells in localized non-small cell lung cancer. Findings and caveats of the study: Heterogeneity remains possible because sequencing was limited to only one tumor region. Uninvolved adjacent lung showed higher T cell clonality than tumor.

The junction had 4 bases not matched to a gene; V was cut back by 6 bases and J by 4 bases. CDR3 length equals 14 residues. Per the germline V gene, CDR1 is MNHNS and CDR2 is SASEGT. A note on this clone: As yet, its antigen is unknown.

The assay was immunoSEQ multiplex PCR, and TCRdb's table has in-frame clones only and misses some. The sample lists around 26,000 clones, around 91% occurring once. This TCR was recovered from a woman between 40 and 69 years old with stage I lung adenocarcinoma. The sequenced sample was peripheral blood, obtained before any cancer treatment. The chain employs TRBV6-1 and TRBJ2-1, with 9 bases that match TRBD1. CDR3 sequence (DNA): TGTGCCAGCAGAAGGACAGGGGTTTACAATGAGCAGTTCTTC. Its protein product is CASRRTGVYNEQFF.